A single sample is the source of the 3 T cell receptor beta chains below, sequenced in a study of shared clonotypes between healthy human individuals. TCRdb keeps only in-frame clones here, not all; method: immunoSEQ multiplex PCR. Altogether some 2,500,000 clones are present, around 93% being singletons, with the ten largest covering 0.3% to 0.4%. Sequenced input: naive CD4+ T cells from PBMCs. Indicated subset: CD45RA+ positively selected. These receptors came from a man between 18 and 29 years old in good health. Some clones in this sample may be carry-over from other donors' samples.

The CDR3 DNA reads TGTGCCAGCAGCCCCATTAGCGGGAGGGGGTATGAGGAGACCCAGTACTTC. Translated, it gives CASSPISGRGYEETQYF. The chain is built from TRBV7-7 and TRBJ2-5, with TRBD2 identical over 11 bases. Germline V CDR1 and CDR2: SSHAT, FNYEAQ (reference sequence). The CDR3 loop spans 17 amino acids. V shed 5 bases and J 5 bases; nucleotides not matched to a gene: 13.

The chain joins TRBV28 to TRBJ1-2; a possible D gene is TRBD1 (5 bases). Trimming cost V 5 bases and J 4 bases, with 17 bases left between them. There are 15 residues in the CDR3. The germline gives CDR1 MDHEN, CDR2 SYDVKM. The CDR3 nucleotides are TGTGCCAGCAGTCCGTCGGGGGGATCCTTCTATGGCTACACCTTC. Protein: CASSPSGGSFYGYTF.

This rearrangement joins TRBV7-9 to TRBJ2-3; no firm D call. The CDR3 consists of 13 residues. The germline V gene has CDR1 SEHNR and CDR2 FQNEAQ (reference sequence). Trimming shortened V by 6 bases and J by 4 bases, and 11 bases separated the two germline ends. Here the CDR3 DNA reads TGTGCCAGCAGTTTGACACAGTCAGATACGCAGTATTTT. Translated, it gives CASSLTQSDTQYF.